This T cell receptor beta chain was sequenced during a study of cytomegalovirus exposure and HLA in healthy donors. Overall study findings and caveats: The only immune exposure information that was available was CMV serostatus. In vitro data verified a few CMV-associated chains as specific for CMV antigens. With later analysis, a missense DCLRE1C variant became linked to TCR beta V- and J-gene trimming.

Healthy individuals who donated bone marrow served as the donors. A remark on this clone: Its target is unknown.

PCR involved 60 Vbeta and 13 Jbeta primers. Sequenced by immunoSEQ multiplex PCR; TCRdb stores in-frame clones only, minus some. The sample carries about 150,000 clones, roughly 9.6% recorded once. The CDR3 length is 14 residues. CDR1 is PRHDT and CDR2 is FYEKMQ in the germline V gene (reference sequence). V lost 0 bases and J lost 5, with 7 bases in between. This clonotype originated in a woman in her 40s in good health and CMV-seropositive. The chain links TRBV13 to TRBJ2-2, with D perhaps matching TRBD2 (6 bases). The specimen sequenced was PBMCs. CDR3 loop: CASSLGLATGELFF. In nucleotides, the CDR3 is TGTGCCAGCAGCTTAGGTCTAGCGACCGGGGAGCTGTTTTTT.